The table lists the clone carrying this TCR beta chain with a few counts. Absent ophthalmopathy progression within 18 months defined stable Graves' hyperthyroidism. Hyperthyroidism, newly diagnosed and lasting under 2 months, affected patients aged 18 to 65. Not enrolled were patients with uncontrolled infection, other autoimmune disease, pregnancy or lactation. The data originate from a study of T cells in Graves' hyperthyroidism and ophthalmopathy. Amplification of TCR beta CDR3 regions was performed using RNA transcripts as template. During a first-round RT-PCR of the TCR CDR3, the HTBI primer set was used. Via MiXCR, TCRdb re-called the multiplex PCR reads, giving one row per CDR3 protein. The repertoire has fewer than 550,000 distinct CDR3 sequences, about 15% of them found once; the top ten carry 13% to 15%. Source material: blood. This TCR came from a woman aged 18 to 35 with Graves' hyperthyroidism.

The CDR3 here is CASSHPPDIGLSVREKLFF. The CDR3 DNA is TGTGCCAGCAGTCATCCCCCGGACATCGGTTTATCCGTAAGGGAAAAACTGTTTTTT. The rearrangement links TRBV7-9 to TRBJ1-4; D possibly corresponds to TRBD1 (5 bases). Looked up from germline, CDR1 is SEHNR and CDR2 is FQNEAQ (reference sequence). This CDR3 has 19 amino acids. V lost 6 bases and J 8 bases, leaving 31 bases between the germline ends.